Included here is one T cell receptor beta chain sequence, with context. Different DNA sequences within this sample yield the same CDR3. This table comes from immunoSEQ multiplex PCR, and its TCRdb copy is limited to in-frame clones, with some not included. There are roughly 1,000,000 clones in the sample; 78% occur only once, and roughly 0.61% lies in the top ten. The data belong to a study of shared clonotypes between healthy human individuals. Looking at the study overall: CD4 naive and CD4 memory each took three plates per donor, while CD8 naive took two and CD8 memory one.

Germline V gene lookup returns CDR1 GTSNPN and CDR2 SVGIG (reference sequence). V lost 0 bases to trimming and J lost 8 bases, with 8 bases between them. The CDR3 has 12 residues. The gene calls are TRBV30 and TRBJ2-1; D possibly uses TRBD1 or TRBD2 (5 bases each). The sample was memory CD4+ T cells from PBMCs. The subset: CD45RA-negative fraction. This TCR came from a man aged 18 to 30 in good health. Some clones in this sample may be carry-over from other donors' samples. The CDR3 here is CAWSVRGDEQFF. In nucleotides, the CDR3 is TGTGCCTGGAGTGTAAGAGGGGATGAGCAGTTCTTC.